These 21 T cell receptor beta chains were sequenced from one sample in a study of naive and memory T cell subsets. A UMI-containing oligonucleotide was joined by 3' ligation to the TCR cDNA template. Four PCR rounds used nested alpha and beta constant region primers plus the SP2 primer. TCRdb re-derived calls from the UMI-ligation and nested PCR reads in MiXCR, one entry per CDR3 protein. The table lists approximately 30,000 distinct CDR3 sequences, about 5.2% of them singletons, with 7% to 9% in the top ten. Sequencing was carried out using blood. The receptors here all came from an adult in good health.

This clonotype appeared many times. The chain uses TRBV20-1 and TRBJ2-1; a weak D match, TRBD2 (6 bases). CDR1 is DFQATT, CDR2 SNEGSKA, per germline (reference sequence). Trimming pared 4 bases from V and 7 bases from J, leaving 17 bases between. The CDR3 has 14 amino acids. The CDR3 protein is CSATPTSFGNEQFF. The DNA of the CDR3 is TGCAGTGCTACACCAACTAGCTTCGGGAATGAGCAGTTCTTC.

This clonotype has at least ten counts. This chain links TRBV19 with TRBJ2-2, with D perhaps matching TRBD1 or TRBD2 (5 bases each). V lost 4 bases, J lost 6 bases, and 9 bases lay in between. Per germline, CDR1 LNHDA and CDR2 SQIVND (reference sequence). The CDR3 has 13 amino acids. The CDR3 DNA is TGTGCCAGTAGTACGAGGGGCGCCGGGGAGCTGTTTTTT. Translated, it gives CASSTRGAGELFF.

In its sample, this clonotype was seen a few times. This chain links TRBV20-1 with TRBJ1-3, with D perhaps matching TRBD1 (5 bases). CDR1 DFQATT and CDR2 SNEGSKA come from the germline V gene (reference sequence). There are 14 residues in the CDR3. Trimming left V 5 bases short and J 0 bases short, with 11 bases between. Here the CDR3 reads CSAADKLSGNTIYF. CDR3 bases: TGCAGTGCTGCGGACAAACTCTCTGGAAACACCATATATTTT.

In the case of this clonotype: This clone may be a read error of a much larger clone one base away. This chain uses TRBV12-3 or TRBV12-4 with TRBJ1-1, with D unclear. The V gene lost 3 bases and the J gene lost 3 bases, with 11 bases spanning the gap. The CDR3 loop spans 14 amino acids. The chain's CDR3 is CASSLRSRHTEAFF. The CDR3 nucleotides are TGTGCCAGCAGTTTGCGCAGCCGACACACTGAAGCTTTCTTT.

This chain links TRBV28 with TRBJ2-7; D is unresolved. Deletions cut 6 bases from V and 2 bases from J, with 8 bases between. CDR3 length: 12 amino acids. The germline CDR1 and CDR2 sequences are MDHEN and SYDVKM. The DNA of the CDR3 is TGTGCCAGCAGACCGTTAACCTACGAGCAGTACTTC. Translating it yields CASRPLTYEQYF.

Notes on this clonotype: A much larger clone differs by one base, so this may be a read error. The CDR3 protein is CASIAGGRSNEQFF. The CDR3 DNA reads TGTGCCAGTATAGCGGGAGGGCGTTCCAATGAGCAGTTCTTC. The V call is TRBV6-2 or TRBV6-3, the J call TRBJ2-1; the match to TRBD2 covers 11 bases. The J segment lost 6 bases and the V segment lost 9 bases, leaving 7 bases of the junction unmatched. Germline assignment: CDR1 MNHEY and CDR2 SVGEGT. The CDR3 consists of 14 residues.

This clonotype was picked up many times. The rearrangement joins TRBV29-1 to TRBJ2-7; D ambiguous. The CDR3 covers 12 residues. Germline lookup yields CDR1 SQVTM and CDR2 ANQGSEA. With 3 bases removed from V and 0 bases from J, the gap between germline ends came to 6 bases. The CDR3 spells CSVEGSSYEQYF. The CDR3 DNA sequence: TGCAGCGTTGAGGGTAGCTCCTACGAGCAGTACTTC.

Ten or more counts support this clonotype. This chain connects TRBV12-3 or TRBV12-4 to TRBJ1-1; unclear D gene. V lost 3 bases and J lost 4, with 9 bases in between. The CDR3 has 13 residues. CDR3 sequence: CASSFLEGTEAFF. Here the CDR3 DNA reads TGTGCCAGCAGTTTCCTTGAAGGCACTGAAGCTTTCTTT.

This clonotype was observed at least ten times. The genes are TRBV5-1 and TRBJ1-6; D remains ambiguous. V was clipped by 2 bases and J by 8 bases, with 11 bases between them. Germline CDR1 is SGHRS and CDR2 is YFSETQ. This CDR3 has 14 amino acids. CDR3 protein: CASSFPNGDSPLHF. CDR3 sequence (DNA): TGCGCCAGCAGCTTCCCCAATGGGGATTCACCCCTCCACTTT.

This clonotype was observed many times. The CDR3 spells CSVVYLSTLQGGETQYF. The CDR3, as DNA: TGCAGCGTTGTCTACCTGTCGACGTTGCAGGGTGGAGAGACCCAGTACTTC. The gene calls are TRBV29-1 and TRBJ2-5; TRBD1 is a possible D gene (5 bases). Trimming shortened V by 4 bases and J by 4 bases, and 25 bases separated the two germline ends. Germline CDR1 reads SQVTM; CDR2 reads ANQGSEA. This CDR3 region has 17 residues.

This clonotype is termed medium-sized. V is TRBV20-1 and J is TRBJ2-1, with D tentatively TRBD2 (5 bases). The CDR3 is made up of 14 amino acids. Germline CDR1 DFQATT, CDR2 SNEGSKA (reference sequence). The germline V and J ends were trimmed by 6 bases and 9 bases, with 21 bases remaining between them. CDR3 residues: CSATAQIRRSEQFF. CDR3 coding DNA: TGCAGTGCAACGGCGCAGATTCGGAGGTCTGAGCAGTTCTTC.

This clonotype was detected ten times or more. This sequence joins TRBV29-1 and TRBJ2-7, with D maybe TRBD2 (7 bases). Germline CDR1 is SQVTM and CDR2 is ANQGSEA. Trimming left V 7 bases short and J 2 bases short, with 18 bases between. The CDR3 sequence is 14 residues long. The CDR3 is CSAGGGGATYEQYF. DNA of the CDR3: TGCAGCGCGGGGGGCGGAGGAGCGACCTACGAGCAGTACTTC.

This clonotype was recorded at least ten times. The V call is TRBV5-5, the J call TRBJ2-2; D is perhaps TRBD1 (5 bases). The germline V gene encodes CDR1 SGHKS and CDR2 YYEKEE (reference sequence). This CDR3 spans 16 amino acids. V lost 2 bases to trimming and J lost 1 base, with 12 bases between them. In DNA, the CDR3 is TGTGCCAGCAGCTTCGGGCAGGGAAGGAACACCGGGGAGCTGTTTTTT. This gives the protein CASSFGQGRNTGELFF.

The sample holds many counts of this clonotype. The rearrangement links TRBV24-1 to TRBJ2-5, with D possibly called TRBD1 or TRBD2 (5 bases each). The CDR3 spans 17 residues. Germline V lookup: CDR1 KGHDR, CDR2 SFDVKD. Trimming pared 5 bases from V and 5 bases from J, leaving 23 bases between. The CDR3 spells CATSGISGPQDPETQYF. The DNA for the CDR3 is TGTGCCACCAGTGGCATCTCGGGACCACAGGATCCCGAGACCCAGTACTTC.

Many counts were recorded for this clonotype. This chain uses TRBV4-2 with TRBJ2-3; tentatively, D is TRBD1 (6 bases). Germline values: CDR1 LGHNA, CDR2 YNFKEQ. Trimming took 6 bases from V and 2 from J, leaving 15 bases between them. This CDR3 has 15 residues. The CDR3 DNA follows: TGTGCCAGCAGTCCCAGGGGACACACCACAGATACGCAGTATTTT. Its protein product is CASSPRGHTTDTQYF.

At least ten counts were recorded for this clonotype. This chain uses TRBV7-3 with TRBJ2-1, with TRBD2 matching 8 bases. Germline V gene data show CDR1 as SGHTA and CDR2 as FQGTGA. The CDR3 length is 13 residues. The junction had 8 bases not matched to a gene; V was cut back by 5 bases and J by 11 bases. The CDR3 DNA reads TGTGCCAGCAGCCCGGGCGGGAGGATTAAGCAGTTCTTC. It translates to CASSPGGRIKQFF.

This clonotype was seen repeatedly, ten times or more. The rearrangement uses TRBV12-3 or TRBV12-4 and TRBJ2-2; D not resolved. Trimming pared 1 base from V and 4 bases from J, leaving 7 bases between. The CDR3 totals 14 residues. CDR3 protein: CASSLGGTTGELFF. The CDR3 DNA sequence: TGTGCCAGCAGTTTAGGTGGCACCACCGGGGAGCTGTTTTTT.

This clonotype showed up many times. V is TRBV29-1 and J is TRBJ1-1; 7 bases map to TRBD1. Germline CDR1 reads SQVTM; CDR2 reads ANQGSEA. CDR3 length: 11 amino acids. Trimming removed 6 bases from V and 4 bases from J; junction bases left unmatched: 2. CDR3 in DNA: TGCAGCGTCGGGACAGTCACTGAAGCTTTCTTT. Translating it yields CSVGTVTEAFF.

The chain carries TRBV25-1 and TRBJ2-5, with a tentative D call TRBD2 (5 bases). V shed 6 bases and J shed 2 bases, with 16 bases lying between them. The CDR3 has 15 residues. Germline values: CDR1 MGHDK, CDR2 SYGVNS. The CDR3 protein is CASRPDRGSQETQYF. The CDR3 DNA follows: TGTGCCAGCAGGCCCGACCGGGGTAGTCAAGAGACCCAGTACTTC.

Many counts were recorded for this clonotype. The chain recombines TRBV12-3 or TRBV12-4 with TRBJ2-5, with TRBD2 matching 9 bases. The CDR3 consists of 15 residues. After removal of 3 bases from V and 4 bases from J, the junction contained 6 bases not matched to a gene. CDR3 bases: TGTGCCAGCAGTTTGGTTAGCGGGAGAGGAGAGACCCAGTACTTC. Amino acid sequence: CASSLVSGRGETQYF.

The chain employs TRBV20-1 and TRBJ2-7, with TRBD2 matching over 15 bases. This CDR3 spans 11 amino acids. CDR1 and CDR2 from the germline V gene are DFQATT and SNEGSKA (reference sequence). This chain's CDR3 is CGLAGGYEQYF. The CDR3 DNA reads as TGCGGACTAGCGGGAGGGTACGAGCAGTACTTC.